This T cell receptor beta chain was observed in a study of shared clonotypes between healthy human individuals (dated by TCRdb to between 2020 and 2021). About the study as a whole: Two women and a few men aged 18 to 49 years were included in the cohort. For each donor, CD4 naive and CD4 memory were each given three plates, CD8 naive was given two plates, and CD8 memory was given one plate. The study deeply sequenced blood TCR repertoires of about 5 healthy adults to estimate repertoire size and the extent of clonotype sharing between individuals. To increase sequencing depth and limit assay-specific biases, TCR repertoire library preparation and sequencing were carried out by different laboratories using diverse techniques. Leukapheresis yielded between about 0.9 and 8.9 billion PBMCs per donor. Paper-wide results and their limitations: Pairwise subsampling led to the expectation that sequencing depth would affect the degree of clonotype sharing among donors. Even with the large sequencing depth, rarefaction of the sorted-subset datasets indicated that sequencing was incomplete. Compared with non-shared clonotypes, the clonotypes found in all four sorted-subset donors had higher generation probabilities. Sampling was restricted to blood, and TCR repertoires in tissue are likely to differ from TCR repertoires in blood. Sharing across several donors was observed for about 5% of naive CD4, over 3% of naive CD8, roughly 2.4% of memory CD4, and roughly 0.4% of memory CD8 clonotypes. Because the study included only a small number of donors, the genetic and exposure-history diversity represented was limited. Larger estimated clonotype richness was generally found for naive subsets than for memory subsets.

The donors were healthy, HIV-negative adults who had no recently reported acute infections or vaccinations. Only Caucasian adults living in Nashville, Tennessee, USA were represented among the donors. Magnetic negative selection was used to enrich CD4+ T cells, after which naive cells were positively selected on CD45RA and the negative fraction became the memory subset. Blood was collected by leukapheresis, and PBMCs were isolated by Ficoll-Histopaque density gradient centrifugation and then cryopreserved in liquid nitrogen vapor phase. Purity and quantity of every magnetically sorted T cell population were checked by analytical flow cytometry. Genomic DNA was isolated from each sorted fraction and quantified by UV absorbance on a Nanodrop 2000c. According to the germline V gene (reference sequence), CDR1 reads MNHNY and CDR2 reads SVGAGI. The V end loses 6 bases and the J end loses 7 bases, and a stretch of 13 bases separates them. Its CDR3 holds 13 amino acids, cysteine through phenylalanine. Only the CDR3 DNA stays, 39 bases, in frame from base 1.

Using the deep immunoSEQ assay, TCR CDR3 regions were amplified from genomic DNA by multiplex PCR. For each cell subset, the extracted genomic DNA was distributed evenly across all wells of several immunoSEQ 96-well plates, and each plate served as one replicate. For sorted subsets, each replicate PCR was loaded with 200 ng genomic DNA, equivalent to 25,000 to 30,000 T cell genomes. Purified libraries were quantified with a Qubit 3.0 fluorometer, sized on a Bioanalyzer 2100, and re-quantified with the KAPA Library Quantification kit. Each immunoSEQ 96-well plate was sequenced on its own single-read 150-cycle Illumina NextSeq 550 flow cell. The original pipeline was this. Because the immunoSEQ output held only junctional sequences and lacked quality scores, the filtering could not match the filtering applied to full-length reads. To assign V/J genes and CDR3, sequences were annotated against IMGT germline references using PyIR, a Python wrapper for IgBLAST v1.9. Reads with weak V/J assignments (E-value above 1e-6), missing CDR3, stop codons, out-of-frame junctions, or ambiguous translated residues were removed. V3J clonotypes were defined by identical inferred V gene, J gene, and CDR3 amino acid sequence. The percentage overlap between two repertoires was calculated by dividing the number of shared unique clonotypes by the size of the smaller repertoire. Richness of each repertoire was evaluated using RTK rarefaction, the Chao1 estimator, and Recon v2.1 estimates of unobserved clonotypes. OLGA was used to compute generation probabilities for all TCRbeta clonotypes that the gDNA method yielded from a few donors. TCRdb limited this immuneACCESS table to in-frame rearrangements with V and J called. A share of clones is missing; checked studies link under half to unresolved V genes, and the rest is unexplained. V, J and clone size derive from that table, while D and trimming were established from the DNA sequence. The sample table lists about 1.1 million clones, 70% to 80% of them with a count of one. Together, the top ten hold about 0.52% of the sample.

As for this clone: The clone's antigen remains unknown. The sample holds no much larger clone one base away, and base qualities are not on file.

This receptor was obtained from a man younger than 30 in good health. Some clones in this sample may be carry-over from other donors' samples. The sample consisted of memory CD4+ T cells from PBMCs. Reading the label with the study, this specimen's cell subset or site is: CD45RA-negative fraction. The rearrangement joined TRBV6-6 to TRBJ1-5; the D segment cannot be called with confidence. The encoded CDR3 is CASRNNEGQPQHF. DNA sequence: TGTGCCAGCAGAAATAATGAGGGACAGCCCCAGCATTTT.